The 17 T cell receptor beta chains below all came from one sample that was sequenced in a study of blood T cells in healthy people across ages. Alongside a J-beta primer mix, a sample-barcoded 5' primer served in a second PCR lasting roughly 7 to 11 cycles. Each CDR3 protein is one row after TCRdb ran MiXCR on the 5' RACE reads. Altogether roughly 2 million distinct CDR3 sequences are present, 49% being singletons, with the ten largest covering around 2.1%. The sequencing input was blood. These receptors were obtained from a woman in her forties in good health.

The chain couples TRBV11-1 to TRBJ2-5, with 14 bases matching TRBD2. CDR3 length equals 21 residues. Per the germline V gene, CDR1 is SGHAT and CDR2 is FQDESV (reference sequence). With V trimmed by 7 bases and J by 11 bases, 30 bases remained unmatched. The CDR3 spells CASTRGTRLAGGLASHNEQYF. CDR3 bases: TGTGCCAGCACGCGCGGAACCAGACTAGCGGGGGGGCTTGCTTCCCACAATGAGCAGTACTTC.

V and J are TRBV6-2 or TRBV6-3 and TRBJ2-4, with D unclear. Germline values: CDR1 MNHEY, CDR2 SVGEGT. V was clipped by 10 bases and J by 4 bases, with 17 bases between them. The CDR3 length is 14 residues. The CDR3 sequence: CANGRVLSKNIQYF. In DNA, the CDR3 is TGTGCCAATGGAAGGGTTTTATCTAAAAACATTCAGTACTTC.

The chain has TRBV4-2 and TRBJ1-5; the D is unclear. The CDR3 loop spans 15 amino acids. Trimming removed 0 bases at V and 0 bases at J, with 6 bases between. The germline gives CDR1 LGHNA, CDR2 YNFKEQ. CDR3 DNA sequence: TGTGCCAGCAGCCAAGAACTTTATAGCAATCAGCCCCAGCATTTT. It is translated as CASSQELYSNQPQHF.

The chain combines TRBV5-1 with TRBJ2-7, with D tentatively TRBD1 (6 bases). CDR3 length: 13 amino acids. Trimming cost V 2 bases and J 5 bases, with 11 bases left between them. CDR1 is SGHRS and CDR2 is YFSETQ in the germline V gene. CDR3 in DNA: TGCGCCAGCAGCTTCACAGGGTTCAACGAGCAGTACTTC. Amino acid sequence: CASSFTGFNEQYF.

A few counts support this clonotype. V gene TRBV7-9 combines with J gene TRBJ2-3, with D tentatively TRBD1 or TRBD2 (5 bases each). The germline V gene has CDR1 SEHNR and CDR2 FQNEAQ (reference sequence). The CDR3 covers 15 residues. The V end was cut by 4 bases, the J end by 2 bases, with 13 bases between. The DNA for the CDR3 is TGTGCCAGCAGCTCCGGGACGCTTAACACAGATACGCAGTATTTT. Protein product: CASSSGTLNTDTQYF.

J is TRBJ2-1 and V is TRBV6-2 or TRBV6-3; D is uncertain. The CDR3 extends over 16 amino acids. The V end was cut by 0 bases, the J end by 1 base, with 10 bases between. Germline V gives CDR1 MNHEY, CDR2 SVGEGT. The CDR3 protein is CASSYSISRSYNEQFF. The CDR3 DNA is TGTGCCAGCAGTTACTCGATCTCTAGGTCCTACAATGAGCAGTTCTTC.

The chain carries TRBV11-2 and TRBJ2-3; D call uncertain. Germline V gene sequence: CDR1 SGHAT, CDR2 FQNNGV. Trimming took off 5 bases at V and 2 bases at J, with 14 bases between the two ends. The CDR3 has 15 residues. The CDR3 coding sequence is TGTGCCAGCAGCCAAACCGGCCGAATCACAGATACGCAGTATTTT. It specifies CASSQTGRITDTQYF.

V is TRBV24-1 and J is TRBJ2-1, with 16 nucleotides matching TRBD2. After removal of 9 bases from V and 0 bases from J, the junction contained 1 base not matched to a gene. Germline-derived CDR1 and CDR2 are KGHDR and SFDVKD. The CDR3 contains 16 residues. This chain's CDR3 is CATGTSGGASYNEQFF. The CDR3 DNA reads TGTGCCACCGGGACTAGCGGGGGGGCCTCCTACAATGAGCAGTTCTTC.

The V and J genes are TRBV6-6 and TRBJ2-1; maybe TRBD1 (5 bases). This CDR3 spans 14 amino acids. Germline loops: CDR1 MNHNY, CDR2 SVGAGI (reference sequence). For the CDR3, the DNA is TGTGCTCAGAAGGGGCCGAGCTCCTACAATGAGCAGTTCTTC. Amino acid sequence: CAQKGPSSYNEQFF.

This clonotype has at least ten counts. This chain links TRBV4-2 with TRBJ2-3; 7 positions agree with TRBD1. The V gene end was trimmed by 4 bases and the J gene end by 1 base; junction bases not matched to a gene: 5. The CDR3 sequence is 15 residues long. Germline CDR1 LGHNA, CDR2 YNFKEQ. CDR3 DNA sequence: TGTGCCAGCAGCCGACAGGGTGGGGGCACAGATACGCAGTATTTT. Residues: CASSRQGGGTDTQYF.

This clonotype was found a few times. The V call is TRBV6-5, the J call TRBJ2-3, with 9 bases aligning to TRBD2. Germline V gives CDR1 MNHEY, CDR2 SVGAGI. This CDR3 has 13 residues. With V trimmed by 8 bases and J by 4 bases, 4 bases remained unmatched. The CDR3 DNA is TGTGCCAGCCAAGCGGGGGGAGCAGATACGCAGTATTTT. Translating gives CASQAGGADTQYF.

The chain recombines TRBV11-1 with TRBJ1-2; 7 bases fit TRBD1. Germline V lookup: CDR1 SGHAT, CDR2 FQDESV (reference sequence). The CDR3 is 14 residues long. Trimming took 3 bases from V and 4 from J; bases not matched to a gene: 5. Written as DNA, the CDR3 is TGTGCCAGCAGCTTCCACAGGGGATCCTATGGCTACACCTTC. Encoded protein: CASSFHRGSYGYTF.

This clonotype was observed a handful of times. This chain's CDR3 is CASSADSEGEPQHF. The CDR3 nucleotides are TGTGCCAGCAGTGCCGACAGCGAAGGGGAGCCCCAGCATTTT. V usage is TRBV28 and J usage is TRBJ1-5, with D possibly being TRBD1 (5 bases). The CDR3 sequence is 14 residues long. Germline V gene sequence: CDR1 MDHEN, CDR2 SYDVKM. V was pared by 5 bases and J by 8 bases, with 16 bases between.

The chain has TRBV9 and TRBJ2-2; D possibly uses TRBD1 or TRBD2 (6 bases each). Trimming left V 2 bases short and J 3 bases short, with 11 bases between. Germline V CDR1 and CDR2: SGDLS, YYNGEE. This CDR3 is 15 amino acids long. The CDR3 reads CASSVNREDTGELFF. In DNA, the CDR3 is TGTGCCAGCAGCGTGAACAGGGAGGACACCGGGGAGCTGTTTTTT.

The chain links TRBV27 to TRBJ1-6, with 7 positions matching TRBD1. V dropped 8 bases and J dropped 4; count of bases not matched to a gene: 14. CDR3 length: 17 residues. Germline lookup yields CDR1 MNHEY and CDR2 SMNVEV (reference sequence). This CDR3 reads CASAFQTGKAYNSPLHF. For the CDR3, the DNA is TGTGCCAGCGCTTTTCAGACAGGGAAGGCTTATAATTCACCCCTCCACTTT.

The chain links TRBV5-1 to TRBJ1-5, with D possibly matching TRBD1 (5 bases). Per germline, CDR1 SGHRS and CDR2 YFSETQ. This CDR3 is built from 14 residues. V was trimmed by 3 bases and J by 5 bases, leaving 12 bases between them. The CDR3 loop is CASSWGRDYQPQHF. DNA for the CDR3: TGCGCCAGCAGCTGGGGCAGGGATTATCAGCCCCAGCATTTT.

The V call is TRBV2, the J call TRBJ2-7; D ambiguous. CDR1 is SNHLY, CDR2 FYNNEI, per germline. Trimming cost V 9 bases and J 11 bases, with 14 bases left between them. This CDR3 contains 10 residues. In DNA, the CDR3 is TGTGCCAGTAAAGGGTGTCTCGAGTACTTC. Translated, it gives CASKGCLEYF.